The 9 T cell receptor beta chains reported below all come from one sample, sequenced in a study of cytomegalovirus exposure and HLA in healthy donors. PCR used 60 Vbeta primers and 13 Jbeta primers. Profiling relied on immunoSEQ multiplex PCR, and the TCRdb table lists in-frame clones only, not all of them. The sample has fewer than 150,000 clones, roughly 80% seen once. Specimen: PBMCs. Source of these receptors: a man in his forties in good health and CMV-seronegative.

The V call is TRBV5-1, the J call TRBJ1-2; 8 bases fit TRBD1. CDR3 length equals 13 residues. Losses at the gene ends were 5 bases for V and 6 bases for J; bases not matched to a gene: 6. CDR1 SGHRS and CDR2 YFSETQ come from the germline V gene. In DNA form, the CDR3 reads TGCGCCAGCAGTTTCCAGGGGGCGGATGGCTACACCTTC. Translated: CASSFQGADGYTF.

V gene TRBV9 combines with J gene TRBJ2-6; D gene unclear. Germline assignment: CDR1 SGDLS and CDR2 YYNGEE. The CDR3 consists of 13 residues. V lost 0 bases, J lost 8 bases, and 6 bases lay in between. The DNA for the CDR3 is TGTGCCAGCAGCGTAGCTTCCTCCAACGTCCTGACTTTC. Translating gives CASSVASSNVLTF.

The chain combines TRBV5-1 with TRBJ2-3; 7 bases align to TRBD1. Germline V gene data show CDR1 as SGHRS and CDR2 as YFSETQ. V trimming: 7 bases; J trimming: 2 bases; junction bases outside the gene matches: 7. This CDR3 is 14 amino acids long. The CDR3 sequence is CASRTGVNTDTQYF. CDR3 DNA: TGCGCCAGCCGAACAGGGGTCAACACAGATACGCAGTATTTT.

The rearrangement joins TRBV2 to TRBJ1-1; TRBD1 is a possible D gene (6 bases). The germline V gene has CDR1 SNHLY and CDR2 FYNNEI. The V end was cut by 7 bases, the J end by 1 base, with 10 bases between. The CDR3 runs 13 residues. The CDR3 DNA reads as TGTGCCAGCACCCCACAGGGGAACACTGAAGCTTTCTTT. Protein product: CASTPQGNTEAFF.

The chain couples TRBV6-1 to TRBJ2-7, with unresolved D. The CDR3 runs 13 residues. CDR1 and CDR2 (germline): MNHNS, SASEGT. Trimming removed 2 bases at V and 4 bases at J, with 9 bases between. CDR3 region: CASSEIGRYEQYF. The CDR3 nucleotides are TGTGCCAGCAGTGAAATTGGCAGGTACGAGCAGTACTTC.

CDR3 loop: CASSIDRGSQPQHF. CDR3 coding DNA: TGTGCCAGCAGTATCGACAGGGGATCTCAGCCCCAGCATTTT. The chain is built from TRBV28 and TRBJ1-5, with TRBD1 matching 8 bases. CDR3 length: 14 amino acids. Trimming took 5 bases from V and 6 from J; bases not matched to a gene: 6. Germline CDR1 reads MDHEN; CDR2 reads SYDVKM.

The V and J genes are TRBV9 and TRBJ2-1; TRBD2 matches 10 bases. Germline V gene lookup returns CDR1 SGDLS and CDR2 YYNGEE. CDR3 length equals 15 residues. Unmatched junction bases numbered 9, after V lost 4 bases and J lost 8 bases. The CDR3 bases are TGTGCCAGCAGCAGTCTCGGGACTAGCGTGTATGAGCAGTTCTTC. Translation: CASSSLGTSVYEQFF.

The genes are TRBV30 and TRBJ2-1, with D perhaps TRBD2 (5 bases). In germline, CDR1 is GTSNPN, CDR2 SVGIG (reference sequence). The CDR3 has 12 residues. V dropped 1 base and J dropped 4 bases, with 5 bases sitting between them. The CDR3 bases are TGTGCCTGGAGTGCGGGATACAATGAGCAGTTCTTC. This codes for CAWSAGYNEQFF.

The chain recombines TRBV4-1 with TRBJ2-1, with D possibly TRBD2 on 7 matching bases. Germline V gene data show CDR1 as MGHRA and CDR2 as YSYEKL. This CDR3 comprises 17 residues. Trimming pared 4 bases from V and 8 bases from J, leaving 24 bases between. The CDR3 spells CASSPDPGGGFYDEQFF. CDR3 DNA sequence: TGCGCCAGCAGCCCGGACCCGGGGGGCGGTTTTTATGATGAGCAGTTCTTC.